This TCR beta chain was sequenced in a study of shared clonotypes between healthy human individuals. Study details: There were three CD4 naive, three CD4 memory, two CD8 naive and one CD8 memory plates per donor.

Germline trimming cut 5 bases from V and 0 bases from J; bases unmatched to any gene: 3. This CDR3 region has 14 residues. Comment on this clone: Its specificity is unknown.

Study results and caveats: In contrast to clonotypes shared by all four donors, non-shared clonotypes had lower generation probabilities. Sampling covered nothing but blood. Tissue TCR repertoires likely differ from those found in blood.

The assay was immunoSEQ multiplex PCR, and TCRdb's table has in-frame clones only and misses some. This sample has 2 million or so clones, with 85% to 95% found just once. This rearrangement joins TRBV5-7 to TRBJ2-7; TRBD1 aligns across 9 bases. TRBV5-7 is annotated as an ORF whose role is uncertain. The specimen was naive CD4+ T cells sorted from blood. Subset noted: CD45RA+ positively selected. The receptor's source is a man younger than 35 in good health. In DNA form, the CDR3 reads TGTGCCAGCAGGTCGGGACAGGGCTCCTACGAGCAGTACTTC. Encoded protein: CASRSGQGSYEQYF.